These T cell receptor beta chains were read from a single sample in a study of neoadjuvant anti-PD-1 for oral cavity cancer. Generated by immunoSEQ multiplex PCR, the TCRdb table keeps only in-frame clones and is missing some. The sample carries 20,000 to 30,000 clones, 25% to 35% recorded once. This specimen consisted of tumor tissue, obtained after nivolumab (anti-PD-1) treatment. Source of these receptors: a person aged 40 to 85 with oral cavity squamous cell carcinoma. Both conserved end residues are trimmed from each CDR3.

TRBV2 ASSEPSGQDYGYT
TRBV11-2 ASSFPTGVKNIQY
TRBV9 ASSLSPASGNTIY
TRBV30 AWSPPGLGRYEAF
TRBV5-1 ASSLVASSVSTDTQY
TRBV2 ASRPGTGSQPQH
TRBV28 ASSLPMNTEAF
TRBV28 ASSLSTRGGLKGYT
TRBV29-1 SVELGVTYNEQF
TRBV7-9 ASSSNRGQNEKLF
TRBV2 ASSQGENTEAF
TRBV27 ASSFSRTERSYEQY
TRBV27 ASSLFRGTANTGELF
TRBV27 ASSPPSYEQY
TRBV19 ASSTSQSYEQY
TRBV5-1 ASSLALADGELF
TRBV28 ASSLRHNEQF
TRBV29-1 SAGPTGAAEQY
TRBV18 ASSPQHNEQF
TRBV14 ASSQGLGETQY
TRBV6-1 ASSDTGARGYT
TRBV7-9 ASSLEDEQY
TRBV19 ASSSPGQGIYEQY
TRBV28 ASTLFTAGNTEAF
TRBV18 ASSPQSFYNEQF
TRBV29-1 SVVSSADYGYT
TRBV30 AWSMSVNQPQH
TRBV4-1 ASSPTLGSGNTIY
TRBV7-2 ASSFSSGGTGELF
TRBV5-6 ASSSWRDRDGGYT
TRBV11-2 ASSFGTGNEQY
TRBV9 ASSFRQGEGSPLH